This TCR beta chain was captured by sequencing in a study of CXCR4 blockade with PD-1 therapy in pancreatic cancer. Study-level results: Frequent tumor clones were encoded by many distinct rearrangements, suggesting shared antigens. Tumor clonality averaged approximately 0.15 versus 0.05 in healthy blood, not predicting survival. Sequencing covered TCRbeta chains only, not alpha chains.

These archived tumors were resected from patients never given neoadjuvant therapy beforehand. V was pared by 0 bases and J by 8 bases, with 5 bases between. The CDR3 is made up of 12 amino acids. Per germline, CDR1 SGDLS and CDR2 YYNGEE. Libraries were prepared by immunoSEQ multiplex PCR; TCRdb keeps only in-frame clonotypes and omits some of them. Here the sample spans approximately 6,000 clones, less than 40% being singletons. Details on this clone: Its specificity is not known.

Material: tumor tissue. The TCR was taken from a human donor with pancreatic ductal adenocarcinoma. The V call is TRBV9, the J call TRBJ2-2; D unclear. The CDR3 coding sequence is TGTGCCAGCAGCGTAGTGGCAGGGGAGCTGTTTTTT. This encodes CASSVVAGELFF.